This record looks at one T cell receptor beta chain sequence and its context. As yet, its antigen is unknown. CDR1 ENHRY and CDR2 SYGVKD come from the germline V gene. The germline V and J ends were trimmed by 8 bases and 3 bases, with 12 bases remaining between them. The length of the CDR3 is 13 residues. Profiling relied on immunoSEQ multiplex PCR, and the TCRdb table lists in-frame clones only, not all of them. Of 25,000 to 30,000 clones listed, roughly 76% are singletons. Every patient relapsed after autologous stem cell transplantation, and brentuximab vedotin exposure varied. This entry comes from a study of PD-1 blockade in classical Hodgkin lymphoma. Regarding the study as a whole: Initiation of nivolumab under 1 year after ASCT led to exclusion of patients. Repertoires differed for reasons still undefined, possibly disease activity or prior therapy.

The sequence came from a human donor with classical Hodgkin lymphoma. The sample here was peripheral blood mononuclear cells (PBMCs), taken before the second cycle of nivolumab. This chain uses TRBV10-3 with TRBJ2-3; D remains ambiguous. The CDR3 region is CAIAPGRTDTQYF. CDR3 DNA: TGTGCCATCGCCCCGGGTAGGACAGATACGCAGTATTTT.